This TCR beta chain comes out of a study of T cell changes during pregnancy in multiple sclerosis. Clones were sequenced by immunoSEQ multiplex PCR, and TCRdb holds only the in-frame ones, with some missing. This sample has around 61,000 clones, with over 80% found just once. Unmatched junction bases numbered 9, after V lost 7 bases and J lost 3 bases. The CDR3 extends over 17 amino acids. Germline V gene lookup returns CDR1 LNHDA and CDR2 SQIVND (reference sequence). The chain has TRBV19 and TRBJ1-4; 12 bases agree with TRBD1. The receptor comes from a female donor in good health, enrolled as a control in a pregnancy study. This sample comprised peripheral blood, obtained in the first trimester of pregnancy. The DNA of the CDR3 is TGTGCCAGTACCTCCCCGGGACAGGGGGCTGCTAATGAAAAACTGTTTTTT. Amino acids: CASTSPGQGAANEKLFF. Full variable domain (missing parts from reference TRBV19 and TRBJ1-4): DGGITQSPKYLFRKEGQNVTLSCEQNLNHDAMYWYRQDPGQGLRLIYYSQIVNDFQKGDIAEGYSVSREKKESFPLTVTSAQKNPTAFYLCASTSPGQGAANEKLFFGSGTQLSVL.